One sample yielded the 28 T cell receptor beta chains listed below, sequenced in a study of T cell repertoires in cytomegalovirus infection. Each CDR3 protein gets one entry after TCRdb re-called the reads with MiXCR. The sample shows over 100,000 distinct CDR3 sequences, approximately 15% of them seen only once. Sequencing was carried out using PBMCs. These receptors all stem from a human donor in good health (CMV status not recorded). Some clones in this sample may be carry-over from other donors' samples.

As to this clonotype: With a much larger clone just one base away, this may be a read error. The J gene is TRBJ1-2, the V gene TRBV15; D is unresolved. Trimming shortened V by 1 base and J by 4 bases, and 10 bases separated the two germline ends. The length of the CDR3 is 14 residues. From germline, CDR1 is LNHNV and CDR2 YYDKDF (reference sequence). CDR3 residues: CATSRGEGPYGYTF. CDR3 in DNA: TGTGCCACCAGCAGAGGCGAAGGGCCCTATGGCTACACCTTC.

The gene calls are TRBV10-3 and TRBJ1-1; TRBD1 is a possible D gene (6 bases). The CDR3 totals 15 residues. V lost 2 bases and J 3 bases, leaving 13 bases between the germline ends. Germline CDR1 ENHRY, CDR2 SYGVKD. The CDR3 nucleotides are TGTGCCATCAGTGAGGCAAGGGACATGTACACTGAAGCTTTCTTT. Protein product: CAISEARDMYTEAFF.

There are a few counts of this clonotype. The CDR3 nucleotides read TGTGCCAGCAGTTTGGTTCTTGGGATCTCTGAAGCTTTCTTT. This gives the protein CASSLVLGISEAFF. This sequence joins TRBV28 and TRBJ1-1; D unclear. The CDR3 extends over 14 amino acids. V shed 3 bases and J shed 6 bases, with 14 bases lying between them. From germline, CDR1 is MDHEN and CDR2 SYDVKM.

This clonotype has a count of ten or more. V is TRBV6-1 and J is TRBJ2-1; 7 bases line up with TRBD2. Germline V gives CDR1 MNHNS, CDR2 SASEGT. The CDR3 contains 13 residues. V was pared by 5 bases and J by 8 bases, with 6 bases of the junction left unmatched. The CDR3 region is CASSLIRGDEQFF. The CDR3, as DNA: TGTGCCAGCAGTTTGATCCGGGGGGATGAGCAGTTCTTC.

The chain is built from TRBV2 and TRBJ1-1, with D hard to call. Per germline, CDR1 SNHLY and CDR2 FYNNEI. There are 14 residues in the CDR3. Deletions cut 6 bases from V and 9 bases from J, with 20 bases between. The CDR3 reads CASSLLRGVPQAFF. The CDR3 nucleotides read TGTGCCAGCAGCCTCCTACGGGGTGTCCCCCAAGCTTTCTTT.

This clonotype was detected ten times or more. In DNA form, the CDR3 reads TGTGCCAGCAGATGGGACCAGGGGGCAGATACGCAGTATTTT. Encoded protein: CASRWDQGADTQYF. The chain couples TRBV28 to TRBJ2-3, with TRBD1 identical over 7 bases. CDR3 length: 14 residues. Trimming at V came to 6 bases and at J to 4 bases, leaving 7 bases not matched to a gene. Germline V gives CDR1 MDHEN, CDR2 SYDVKM.

This clonotype was observed many times. The junction shows a germline mismatch at one end, possibly a read error. This chain connects TRBV7-9 to TRBJ2-7; maybe TRBD2 (5 bases). CDR1 is SEHNR, CDR2 FQNEAQ, per germline (reference sequence). This CDR3 spans 14 amino acids. The CDR3 region has the DNA TGTGCCAGCAGCTCCCGATCGGGATCCCCCGTCGGTAGCTTC. It translates to CASSSRSGSPVGSF.

This clonotype showed up just a few times. This chain links TRBV12-3 or TRBV12-4 with TRBJ2-7; the D gene is possibly TRBD1 (6 bases). The CDR3 consists of 11 residues. Trimming took 9 bases from V and 4 from J, leaving 10 bases between them. CDR3 in amino acids: CASQQGYEQYF. CDR3 DNA sequence: TGTGCCAGTCAACAGGGATACGAGCAGTACTTC.

At least ten counts were recorded for this clonotype. The chain carries TRBV7-2 and TRBJ2-7; tentatively, D is TRBD2 (6 bases). Per the germline V gene, CDR1 is SGHTA and CDR2 is FQGNSA. With 5 bases removed from V and 7 bases from J, the gap between germline ends came to 21 bases. The CDR3 loop spans 15 amino acids. This CDR3 reads CASSASAGTLGEQYF. DNA of the CDR3: TGTGCCAGCAGCGCCAGCGCCGGGACTCTGGGGGAGCAGTACTTC.

This clonotype has just a few counts. The rearrangement links TRBV19 to TRBJ2-3, with D perhaps given as TRBD1 or TRBD2 (5 bases each). V was cut by 5 bases and J by 3 bases, with 12 bases left in between. This CDR3 contains 14 residues. Germline CDR1 LNHDA, CDR2 SQIVND (reference sequence). The CDR3 here is CASSRGYQTDTQYF. The CDR3 nucleotides read TGTGCCAGTAGTCGGGGCTATCAGACAGATACGCAGTATTTT.

As regards this clonotype: The junction differs from germline at one of its ends, possibly a read error. V gene TRBV20-1 combines with J gene TRBJ1-5; D gene uncertain. CDR3 length equals 13 residues. CDR1 is DFQATT and CDR2 is SNEGSKA in the germline V gene (reference sequence). CDR3 amino acids: CSASVRSNKPHHF. The DNA for the CDR3 is TGCAGTGCTAGTGTCAGGAGTAATAAGCCCCATCATTTT.

Turning to this clonotype: Compared with germline, one end of the junction differs, possibly owing to a read error. The V and J genes are TRBV7-9 and TRBJ1-2, with TRBD1 matching 8 bases. Germline V gene sequence: CDR1 SEHNR, CDR2 FQNEAQ (reference sequence). The CDR3 contains 14 residues. This CDR3 is CASSGTTGDYDYTF. The CDR3 region has the DNA TGTGCCAGCAGCGGAACGACAGGGGACTATGACTACACCTTC.

The table lists this clonotype with many counts. The rearrangement joins TRBV7-9 to TRBJ2-3; weak D call: TRBD1 (6 bases). Trimming took 4 bases from V and 4 from J, leaving 15 bases between them. The CDR3 has 15 residues. Germline loops: CDR1 SEHNR, CDR2 FQNEAQ (reference sequence). The CDR3 region is CASSSGTPGADTQYF. CDR3 nucleotides: TGTGCCAGCAGCTCCGGGACCCCAGGGGCAGATACGCAGTATTTT.

This clonotype rates as medium-sized. The J gene is TRBJ2-2, the V gene TRBV7-2; D is ambiguous. Germline V CDR1 and CDR2: SGHTA, FQGNSA. V lost 3 bases and J 6 bases, leaving 11 bases between the germline ends. This CDR3 spans 14 amino acids. The CDR3 DNA sequence: TGTGCCAGCAGCTTTGTCCGCATGTCCGGGGAGCTGTTTTTT. Translation gives CASSFVRMSGELFF.

This clonotype came up a few times. J is TRBJ1-2 and V is TRBV5-6; a weak D match, TRBD1 (5 bases). The V gene lost 0 bases and the J gene lost 0 bases, with 9 bases spanning the gap. The CDR3 is 15 residues long. Germline V lookup: CDR1 SGHDT, CDR2 YYEEEE. The DNA for the CDR3 is TGTGCCAGCAGCTTGGCAACAGGACCTAACTATGGCTACACCTTC. It is translated as CASSLATGPNYGYTF.

This clonotype was picked up a small number of times. The rearrangement links TRBV20-1 to TRBJ2-5; 10 bases map to TRBD2. Germline lookup yields CDR1 DFQATT and CDR2 SNEGSKA (reference sequence). The CDR3 extends over 14 amino acids. Losses at the gene ends were 2 bases for V and 5 bases for J; bases not matched to a gene: 5. The CDR3 coding sequence is TGCAGTGCTAGAAAGCGGGGGGGCCGCGAGACCCAGTACTTC. It is translated as CSARKRGGRETQYF.

This clonotype was seen more than once but under ten times. This rearrangement joins TRBV12-3 or TRBV12-4 to TRBJ1-4, with D possibly TRBD1 on 5 matching bases. Trimming took 1 base from V and 11 from J, leaving 14 bases between them. There are 14 residues in the CDR3. The CDR3 here is CASSLGQGIGKLFF. The CDR3 DNA sequence: TGTGCCAGCAGTTTAGGGCAGGGAATTGGCAAACTGTTTTTT.

The count of this clonotype is one. The chain employs TRBV4-1 and TRBJ1-1; D may be TRBD1 (5 bases). The CDR3 covers 15 residues. The germline V gene has CDR1 MGHRA and CDR2 YSYEKL. The V end was cut by 6 bases, the J end by 1 base, with 15 bases between. CDR3 protein: CASRGAPLRNTEAFF. DNA of the CDR3: TGCGCCAGCAGAGGGGCGCCCCTGAGGAACACTGAAGCTTTCTTT.

This clonotype was seen a few times. The chain joins TRBV14 to TRBJ1-6, with 7 bases matching TRBD1. V gave up 5 bases and J gave up 9 bases; unmatched junction bases: 7. The CDR3 loop spans 14 amino acids. From germline, CDR1 is SGHDN and CDR2 FVKESK. The DNA for the CDR3 is TGTGCCAGCAGCTGGAGGGGGCCAAGTTCACCCCTCCACTTT. The encoded protein is CASSWRGPSSPLHF.

The chain joins TRBV9 to TRBJ2-5; unclear D gene. Germline V gene data show CDR1 as SGDLS and CDR2 as YYNGEE. Trimming removed 4 bases at V and 4 bases at J, with 14 bases between. The CDR3 has 14 residues. CDR3 sequence (DNA): TGTGCCAGCAGCTCGAGTAGGGTGGGAGAGACCCAGTACTTC. Translated, it gives CASSSSRVGETQYF. Together with reference TRBV9 and TRBJ2-5, the CDR3 gives the full variable domain: DSGVTQTPKHLITATGQRVTLRCSPRSGDLSVYWYQQSLDQGLQFLIQYYNGEERAKGNILERFSAQQFPDLHSELNLSSLELGDSALYFCASSSSRVGETQYFGPGTRLLVL.

This clonotype was detected a few times. The chain joins TRBV4-1 to TRBJ1-5; D possibly corresponds to TRBD1 (5 bases). V was cut by 3 bases and J by 3 bases, with 18 bases left in between. CDR1 is MGHRA and CDR2 is YSYEKL in the germline V gene. The CDR3 sequence is 17 residues long. The CDR3 nucleotides read TGCGCCAGCAGCCACAGCCCCCCGGGACGCCTCAATCAGCCCCAGCATTTT. This codes for CASSHSPPGRLNQPQHF.

The CDR3 is CAWSDGGTEAFF. CDR3 coding DNA: TGTGCCTGGAGTGACGGCGGCACTGAAGCTTTCTTT. This rearrangement joins TRBV30 to TRBJ1-1; D ambiguous. Germline V gene data show CDR1 as GTSNPN and CDR2 as SVGIG (reference sequence). The CDR3 loop spans 12 amino acids. With 1 base removed from V and 4 bases from J, the gap between germline ends came to 7 bases.

The chain has TRBV7-9 and TRBJ2-1, with 7 nucleotides matching TRBD2. J lost 9 bases, V lost 5 bases, and 10 bases had no gene match. CDR1 and CDR2 (germline): SEHNR, FQNEAQ (reference sequence). There are 14 residues in the CDR3. The CDR3 DNA reads as TGTGCCAGCAGCCCGGGGAGGGGCTGGTTTGAGCAGTTCTTC. Its translation is CASSPGRGWFEQFF.

In this sample, this clonotype turned up many times. The chain combines TRBV19 with TRBJ2-1; D is perhaps TRBD1 (6 bases). Germline V gene lookup returns CDR1 LNHDA and CDR2 SQIVND (reference sequence). Trimming stripped 7 bases from V and 4 bases from J, with 23 bases between. The CDR3 spans 17 residues. The CDR3 nucleotides read TGTGCCAGTACCCAAAGGGACATTGGGACACCTTACAATGAGCAGTTCTTC. Translating gives CASTQRDIGTPYNEQFF.

This clonotype was picked up a small number of times. The rearrangement uses TRBV28 and TRBJ2-1; 13 bases map to TRBD2. The CDR3 is 15 amino acids. V lost 5 bases and J lost 8; bases outside the gene matches: 6. Germline V gives CDR1 MDHEN, CDR2 SYDVKM. Here the CDR3 reads CASSTSGGAFDEQFF. The CDR3, as DNA: TGTGCCAGCAGTACTAGCGGGGGGGCTTTCGATGAGCAGTTCTTC.

The rearrangement joins TRBV7-9 to TRBJ2-3, with D possibly matching TRBD2 (5 bases). The CDR3 spans 12 residues. V lost 5 bases, J lost 8 bases, and 11 bases lay in between. CDR1 is SEHNR and CDR2 is FQNEAQ in the germline V gene (reference sequence). The CDR3 reads CASSPAAGTQYF. The CDR3 DNA reads as TGTGCCAGCAGCCCAGCGGCCGGTACGCAGTATTTT.

The V and J genes are TRBV10-3 and TRBJ2-1; 7 bases fit TRBD2. The junction had 15 bases not matched to a gene; V was cut back by 4 bases and J by 6 bases. Germline-derived CDR1 and CDR2 are ENHRY and SYGVKD. This CDR3 is built from 17 residues. CDR3 coding DNA: TGTGCCATCAGTGCCTCTTTGACTAGCTATTTCAGCAATGAGCAGTTCTTC. It translates to CAISASLTSYFSNEQFF.

A word on this clonotype: This may stem from a read error, because a much larger clone lies one nucleotide away. CDR3 residues: CASIQPDGDTQYF. The CDR3, as DNA: TGCGCCAGCATCCAACCCGACGGAGATACGCAGTATTTT. The V and J genes are TRBV4-1 and TRBJ2-3; D gene ambiguous. The CDR3 is 13 residues long. In germline, CDR1 is MGHRA, CDR2 YSYEKL.